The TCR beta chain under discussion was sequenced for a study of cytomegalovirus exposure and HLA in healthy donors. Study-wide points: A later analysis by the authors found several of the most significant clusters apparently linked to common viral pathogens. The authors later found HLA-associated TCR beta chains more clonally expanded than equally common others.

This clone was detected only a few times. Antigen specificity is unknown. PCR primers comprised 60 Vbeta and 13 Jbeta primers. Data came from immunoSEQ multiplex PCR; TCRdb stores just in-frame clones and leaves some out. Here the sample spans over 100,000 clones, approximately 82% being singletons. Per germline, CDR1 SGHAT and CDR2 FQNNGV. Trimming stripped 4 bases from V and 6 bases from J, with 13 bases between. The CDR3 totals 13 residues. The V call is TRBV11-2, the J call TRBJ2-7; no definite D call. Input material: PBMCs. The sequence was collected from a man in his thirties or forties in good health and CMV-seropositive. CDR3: CASSYRVLGEQYV. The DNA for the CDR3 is TGTGCCAGCAGCTACCGGGTTCTAGGCGAGCAGTACGTC.